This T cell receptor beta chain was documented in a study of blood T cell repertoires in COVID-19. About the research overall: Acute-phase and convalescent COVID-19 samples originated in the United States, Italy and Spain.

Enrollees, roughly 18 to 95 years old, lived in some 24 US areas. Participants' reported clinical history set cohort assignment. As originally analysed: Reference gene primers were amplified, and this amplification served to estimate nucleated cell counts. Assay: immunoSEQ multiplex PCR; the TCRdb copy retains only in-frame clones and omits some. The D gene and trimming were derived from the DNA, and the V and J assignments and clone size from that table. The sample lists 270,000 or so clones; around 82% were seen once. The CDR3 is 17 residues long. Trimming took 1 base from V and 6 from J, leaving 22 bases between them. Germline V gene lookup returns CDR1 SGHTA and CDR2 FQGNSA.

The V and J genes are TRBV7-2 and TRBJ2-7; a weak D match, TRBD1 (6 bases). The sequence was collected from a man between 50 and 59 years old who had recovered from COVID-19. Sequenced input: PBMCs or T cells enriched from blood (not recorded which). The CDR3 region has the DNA TGTGCCAGCAGCTTAGGCCCCCCAGGGGCCTTCCTCAGCGAGCAGTACTTC. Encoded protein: CASSLGPPGAFLSEQYF.